The 22 T cell receptor beta chains below all came from one sample that was sequenced in a study of T cell responses to AZD1222 COVID-19 vaccine. Clones were read by immunoSEQ multiplex PCR, and TCRdb kept only the in-frame ones, dropping some. The sample records 100,000 to 150,000 clones, roughly 88% being singletons. The sample in question was peripheral blood, obtained on day 0 of AZD1222 vaccination. The receptors were gathered from an adult in good health.

The chain has TRBV25-1 and TRBJ2-6; no reliable D call. This CDR3 is built from 12 residues. V was clipped by 5 bases and J by 4 bases, with 3 bases between them. Germline CDR1 reads MGHDK; CDR2 reads SYGVNS. CDR3 amino acids: CASSPGANVLTF. DNA of the CDR3: TGTGCCAGCAGTCCCGGGGCCAACGTCCTGACTTTC.

The chain carries TRBV19 and TRBJ2-3; 8 bases are shared with TRBD1. From germline, CDR1 is LNHDA and CDR2 SQIVND (reference sequence). The junction had 9 bases not matched to a gene; V was cut back by 3 bases and J by 4 bases. The CDR3 length is 16 residues. This CDR3 is CASSIRGREGPDTQYF. Written as DNA, the CDR3 is TGTGCCAGTAGTATCAGGGGGCGGGAAGGTCCAGATACGCAGTATTTT.

The chain links TRBV4-1 to TRBJ2-7; the match to TRBD1 covers 12 bases. This CDR3 spans 14 amino acids. V gave up 3 bases and J gave up 6 bases; unmatched junction bases: 3. The germline gives CDR1 MGHRA, CDR2 YSYEKL. CDR3 in amino acids: CASSQGQGAGEQYF. The CDR3 DNA is TGCGCCAGCAGCCAGGGACAGGGGGCTGGCGAGCAGTACTTC.

The chain recombines TRBV28 with TRBJ2-7; TRBD2 matches at 10 bases. CDR3 length: 16 amino acids. CDR1 is MDHEN, CDR2 SYDVKM, per germline. V shed 5 bases, J shed 6 bases, and the junction held 13 bases outside the gene matches. CDR3 sequence reads: CASSPPSATSGFEQYF. The DNA for the CDR3 is TGTGCCAGCAGTCCCCCGTCGGCGACTAGCGGGTTCGAGCAGTACTTC.

The chain carries TRBV6-5 and TRBJ2-7, with D possibly matching TRBD1 (6 bases). V lost 5 bases to trimming and J lost 1 base, with 9 bases between them. There are 13 residues in the CDR3. CDR1 and CDR2 (germline): MNHEY, SVGAGI. The CDR3 region is CASSRTDSYEQYF. The CDR3, as DNA: TGTGCCAGCAGTAGGACAGATTCCTACGAGCAGTACTTC.

The chain has TRBV18 and TRBJ2-3; no clear D. V lost 0 bases and J lost 2, with 3 bases in between. From germline, CDR1 is KGHSH and CDR2 LQKENI. The CDR3 spans 13 residues. Written as DNA, the CDR3 is TGTGCCAGCTCACCACCAGTCACAGATACGCAGTATTTT. It codes for CASSPPVTDTQYF. The full variable domain, its missing parts supplied by reference TRBV18 and TRBJ2-3, is NAGVMQNPRHLVRRRGQEARLRCSPMKGHSHVYWYRQLPEEGLKFMVYLQKENIIDESGMPKERFSAEFPKEGPSILRIQQVVRGDSAAYFCASSPPVTDTQYFGPGTRLTVL.

V is TRBV4-3 and J is TRBJ2-7; D may be TRBD1 or TRBD2 (5 bases each). CDR1 is LGHNA, CDR2 YSLEER, per germline. Trimming left V 4 bases short and J 5 bases short, with 18 bases between. The CDR3 loop spans 15 amino acids. The CDR3 region has the DNA TGCGCCAGCAGCCCCTGGGACGACCTAGGGAACGAGCAGTACTTC. This codes for CASSPWDDLGNEQYF.

This chain links TRBV5-1 with TRBJ1-2, with D perhaps TRBD1 (5 bases). V was clipped by 5 bases and J by 0 bases, with 14 bases between them. The germline V gene encodes CDR1 SGHRS and CDR2 YFSETQ. CDR3 length: 15 residues. The CDR3 protein is CASSFGTGANYGYTF. The CDR3 region has the DNA TGCGCCAGCAGTTTTGGGACGGGAGCTAACTATGGCTACACCTTC.

This chain uses TRBV4-1 with TRBJ1-2; 12 bases line up with TRBD1. The germline CDR1 and CDR2 sequences are MGHRA and YSYEKL. The CDR3 has 16 amino acids. V lost 4 bases and J lost 8; bases outside the gene matches: 11. CDR3 DNA: TGCGCCAGCAGCCGAACCTCGGGACAGGGGGCACGGGGCTACACCTTC. Translated: CASSRTSGQGARGYTF.

The V call is TRBV2, the J call TRBJ1-5; 8 positions match TRBD1. Germline trimming cut 5 bases from V and 3 bases from J; bases unmatched to any gene: 3. Germline V gene lookup returns CDR1 SNHLY and CDR2 FYNNEI. The CDR3 contains 14 residues. The DNA for the CDR3 is TGTGCCAGCAGTTGGGACAGGACCAATCAGCCCCAGCATTTT. This encodes CASSWDRTNQPQHF.

The chain links TRBV10-3 to TRBJ2-1, with 8 bases that match TRBD1. V was clipped by 11 bases and J by 8 bases; unmatched bases: 5. Per the germline V gene, CDR1 is ENHRY and CDR2 is SYGVKD. This CDR3 has 11 residues. CDR3 loop: CASLTGDEQFF. The CDR3 DNA follows: TGTGCCTCCCTGACAGGGGATGAGCAGTTCTTC.

The J gene is TRBJ2-1, the V gene TRBV29-1; D is ambiguous. CDR3 size: 10 residues. Germline loops: CDR1 SQVTM, CDR2 ANQGSEA. The V end lost 5 bases, the J end lost 9 bases, and 8 bases lay between the germline ends. CDR3: CSVSQVEQFF. The DNA for the CDR3 is TGCAGCGTTTCACAAGTTGAGCAGTTCTTC.

V gene TRBV13 combines with J gene TRBJ1-1; 8 nucleotides agree with TRBD1. Germline V gene sequence: CDR1 PRHDT, CDR2 FYEKMQ (reference sequence). This CDR3 region has 16 residues. V dropped 0 bases and J dropped 5; count of bases not matched to a gene: 8. CDR3 region: CASSLGPGQAGTEAFF. For the CDR3, the DNA is TGTGCCAGCAGCTTAGGTCCGGGACAGGCGGGGACTGAAGCTTTCTTT. The complete variable domain, with remaining parts taken from reference TRBV13 and TRBJ1-1, reads AAGVIQSPRHLIKEKRETATLKCYPIPRHDTVYWYQQGPGQDPQFLISFYEKMQSDKGSIPDRFSAQQFSDYHSELNMSSLELGDSALYFCASSLGPGQAGTEAFFGQGTRLTVV.

The V call is TRBV15, the J call TRBJ2-1, with 8 nucleotides matching TRBD2. Trimming cost V 1 base and J 5 bases; bases outside gene matches: 4. This CDR3 region has 15 residues. Germline V gene lookup returns CDR1 LNHNV and CDR2 YYDKDF (reference sequence). The CDR3 bases are TGTGCCACCAGCAGAGGTACTAGCGGAAACAATGAGCAGTTCTTC. Translated: CATSRGTSGNNEQFF. Using reference TRBV15 and TRBJ2-1 for the parts outside the CDR3, the full variable domain is DAMVIQNPRYQVTQFGKPVTLSCSQTLNHNVMYWYQQKSSQAPKLLFHYYDKDFNNEADTPDNFQSRRPNTSFCFLDIRSPGLGDTAMYLCATSRGTSGNNEQFFGPGTRLTVL.

The V call is TRBV3-1 (or the pseudogene TRBV3-2), the J call TRBJ1-2; 9 positions match TRBD1. Germline-derived CDR1 and CDR2 are LGHDT and YNNKEL (reference sequence). This CDR3 has 15 residues. V shed 4 bases and J 7 bases; nucleotides not matched to a gene: 10. This CDR3 reads CASSLRGTGTGGYTF. As DNA, the CDR3 is TGTGCCAGCAGCCTCCGAGGGACAGGGACGGGTGGCTACACCTTC.

The chain carries TRBV7-8 and TRBJ2-1, with 7 bases lining up with TRBD2. Germline V gene sequence: CDR1 SGHVS, CDR2 FQNEAQ. This CDR3 comprises 13 residues. J gave up 10 bases and V 5 bases, and 8 bases lay outside the gene matches. Here the CDR3 reads CASSLRLAHEQFF. The CDR3 DNA reads TGTGCCAGCAGCCTCCGACTAGCACACGAGCAGTTCTTC.

CDR3 in DNA: TGTGCCAGTAGTATAGCTCCACTAGCGGGAGCGGATACGCAGTATTTT. This sequence encodes CASSIAPLAGADTQYF. The rearrangement links TRBV19 to TRBJ2-3, with TRBD2 identical over 11 bases. Germline CDR1 and CDR2: LNHDA and SQIVND (reference sequence). This CDR3 has 16 residues. Trimming removed 1 base from V and 6 bases from J; junction bases left unmatched: 6.

V gene TRBV6-5 combines with J gene TRBJ2-3; D not certain. Looked up from germline, CDR1 is MNHEY and CDR2 is SVGAGI. Trimming stripped 6 bases from V and 4 bases from J, with 17 bases between. The CDR3 runs to 15 residues. CDR3 protein: CASSRVGPRADTQYF. DNA for the CDR3: TGTGCCAGCAGCCGGGTAGGGCCTCGGGCAGATACGCAGTATTTT.

This chain uses TRBV29-1 with TRBJ1-1; D possibly corresponds to TRBD1 (5 bases). The CDR3 length is 13 residues. CDR1 is SQVTM and CDR2 is ANQGSEA in the germline V gene. The V end lost 4 bases, the J end lost 2 bases, and 11 bases lay between the germline ends. The CDR3 nucleotides are TGCAGCGTTGTACCACAGGTCAACACTGAAGCTTTCTTT. Its translation is CSVVPQVNTEAFF.

The chain has TRBV10-3 and TRBJ1-1; D is ambiguous. Looked up from germline, CDR1 is ENHRY and CDR2 is SYGVKD. The V gene lost 4 bases and the J gene lost 6 bases, with 6 bases spanning the gap. This CDR3 comprises 11 residues. Written as DNA, the CDR3 is TGTGCCATCAGTGTCGACGCTGAAGCTTTCTTT. Encoded protein: CAISVDAEAFF.

The DNA of the CDR3 is TGTGCCAGCTCAGATCTCGGCGCCTACGAGCAGTACTTC. Protein product: CASSDLGAYEQYF. The chain carries TRBV18 and TRBJ2-7; D ambiguous. Between the trimmed V and J ends, which lost 5 bases and 2 bases, there was a span of 10 bases. Looked up from germline, CDR1 is KGHSH and CDR2 is LQKENI. CDR3 length equals 13 residues.

The rearrangement joins TRBV28 to TRBJ1-2, with D possibly being TRBD1 (6 bases). Trimming pared 10 bases from V and 0 bases from J, leaving 12 bases between. Germline CDR1 is MDHEN and CDR2 is SYDVKM. The CDR3 has 13 amino acids. Written as DNA, the CDR3 is TGTGCCACCGCAGGGGTAGCTAACTATGGCTACACCTTC. This sequence encodes CATAGVANYGYTF.